The 20 T cell receptor beta chains below were found in one sample sequenced in a study of identical twins. TCRdb re-called the 5' RACE reads with MiXCR, one entry per CDR3 protein. The sample has hundreds of thousands of distinct CDR3 sequences, 5.5% to 6.5% seen once. The sequencing sample was made of naive T cells sorted from blood. Receptors were obtained from a man younger than 35 in good health.

This clonotype appeared a few times. The V and J genes are TRBV28 and TRBJ2-7, with D maybe TRBD2 (5 bases). The germline V gene encodes CDR1 MDHEN and CDR2 SYDVKM. The germline V and J ends were trimmed by 6 bases and 4 bases, with 16 bases remaining between them. The CDR3 sequence is 14 residues long. CDR3 nucleotide sequence: TGTGCCAGCAGGGAGGTCGAGGGCGCTTACGAGCAGTACTTC. It codes for CASREVEGAYEQYF.

This clonotype has at least ten counts. This chain connects TRBV12-3 or TRBV12-4 to TRBJ2-5; D uncertain. Trimming pared 5 bases from V and 1 base from J, leaving 11 bases between. This CDR3 region has 14 residues. CDR3 bases: TGTGCCAGCAGTGGGCGCAATTCCCAAGAGACCCAGTACTTC. It translates to CASSGRNSQETQYF.

The chain links TRBV24-1 to TRBJ2-4; no definite D call. The germline V and J ends were trimmed by 5 bases and 7 bases, with 11 bases remaining between them. The CDR3 is 13 amino acids. Germline V gene sequence: CDR1 KGHDR, CDR2 SFDVKD. CDR3 sequence (DNA): TGTGCCACCAGTGCCGGGCCCTCTAACATTCAGTACTTC. It is translated as CATSAGPSNIQYF.

The chain is built from TRBV5-1 and TRBJ1-2, with D hard to call. V dropped 3 bases and J dropped 7 bases, with 16 bases sitting between them. This CDR3 has 14 residues. Germline V gene lookup returns CDR1 SGHRS and CDR2 YFSETQ. CDR3 in amino acids: CASSSGGSDSGYTF. The CDR3 DNA reads as TGCGCCAGCAGCTCTGGCGGGTCAGACTCTGGCTACACCTTC.

This clonotype was seen a handful of times. CDR3 coding DNA: TGTGCCAGCAGTTTAAGCGGGAGGGCCGGGAACACCGGGGAGCTGTTTTTT. Its translation is CASSLSGRAGNTGELFF. The V call is TRBV27, the J call TRBJ2-2, with 10 positions matching TRBD2. Per the germline V gene, CDR1 is MNHEY and CDR2 is SMNVEV (reference sequence). The V and J ends lost 2 bases and 1 base, in that order; junction bases with no gene match: 4. The CDR3 runs 17 residues.

The V gene is TRBV7-8, the J gene TRBJ2-7; D perhaps matches TRBD1 (6 bases). Deletions cut 2 bases from V and 3 bases from J, with 14 bases between. This CDR3 has 15 amino acids. Germline lookup yields CDR1 SGHVS and CDR2 FQNEAQ. CDR3 coding DNA: TGTGCCAGCAGCTTACTAGGGGGTCATAGCTACGAGCAGTACGTC. As protein: CASSLLGGHSYEQYV.

This sequence joins TRBV20-1 and TRBJ2-5; 9 bases match TRBD2. The J segment lost 1 base and the V segment lost 6 bases, leaving 6 bases of the junction unmatched. From germline, CDR1 is DFQATT and CDR2 SNEGSKA (reference sequence). The CDR3 sequence is 14 residues long. The CDR3: CSAKAGGRQETQYF. The CDR3 DNA reads TGCAGTGCCAAAGCGGGAGGCCGCCAAGAGACCCAGTACTTC.

At least ten counts were recorded for this clonotype. This chain uses TRBV20-1 with TRBJ2-3, with 13 bases matching TRBD2. With 5 bases clipped from V and 0 bases from J, the junction kept 5 bases outside the gene matches. This CDR3 has 16 amino acids. Germline V CDR1 and CDR2: DFQATT, SNEGSKA (reference sequence). CDR3 coding DNA: TGCAGTGCTCACCGACTAGCGGGAGGAAGCACAGATACGCAGTATTTT. It codes for CSAHRLAGGSTDTQYF.

At least ten counts were recorded for this clonotype. V and J are TRBV5-1 and TRBJ2-7; the D gene is possibly TRBD2 (6 bases). CDR3 length: 14 residues. The V and J ends lost 0 bases and 7 bases respectively, with 14 bases between them. CDR1 and CDR2 (germline): SGHRS, YFSETQ. For the CDR3, the DNA is TGCGCCAGCAGCTTGGCCGGGGGAGCTCAAGAGCAGTACGTC. Protein sequence: CASSLAGGAQEQYV.

This clonotype showed up just a few times. The CDR3 here is CASSPQGSGPSLSYNEQFF. CDR3 in DNA: TGTGCCAGCAGCCCCCAGGGTAGCGGGCCATCCCTCTCTTACAATGAGCAGTTCTTC. The chain recombines TRBV4-2 with TRBJ2-1; 7 nucleotides agree with TRBD2. Losses at the gene ends were 4 bases for V and 4 bases for J; bases not matched to a gene: 19. The germline CDR1 and CDR2 sequences are LGHNA and YNFKEQ. The CDR3 contains 19 residues.

The sample holds many counts of this clonotype. The V call is TRBV12-3 or TRBV12-4, the J call TRBJ1-2; D uncertain. V was clipped by 4 bases and J by 4 bases, with 13 bases between them. CDR3 length: 14 residues. CDR3 DNA: TGTGCCAGCAGTTCAAATGGACGGAGCTATGGCTACACCTTC. It codes for CASSSNGRSYGYTF.

CDR3 DNA: TGTGCCAGCAGCTTAGCCGGGGGTCTTTACACAGATACGCAGTATTTT. It codes for CASSLAGGLYTDTQYF. The chain employs TRBV7-8 and TRBJ2-3; perhaps TRBD2 as D (6 bases). V gave up 0 bases and J gave up 2 bases, with 12 bases separating them. Germline CDR1 SGHVS, CDR2 FQNEAQ. The CDR3 sequence is 16 residues long. Drawing the rest from reference TRBV7-8 and TRBJ2-3, the complete variable domain is GAGVSQSPRYKVAKRGQDVALRCDPISGHVSLFWYQQALGQGPEFLTYFQNEAQLDKSGLPSDRFFAERPEGSVSTLKIQRTQQEDSAVYLCASSLAGGLYTDTQYFGPGTRLTVL.

This clonotype occurred many times. The J gene is TRBJ2-1, the V gene TRBV5-6, with D unresolved. The CDR3 is 13 residues long. CDR1 and CDR2 (germline): SGHDT, YYEEEE. V was shortened by 1 base and J by 5 bases, with 7 bases between the two germline ends. The chain's CDR3 is CASSLTEDNEQFF. In DNA form, the CDR3 reads TGTGCCAGCAGCTTGACAGAAGACAATGAGCAGTTCTTC.

The table lists this clonotype with many counts. This rearrangement joins TRBV27 to TRBJ2-7; weak D call: TRBD1 (6 bases). The CDR3 has 14 amino acids. Trimming removed 2 bases from V and 2 bases from J, with 10 bases in between. Germline assignment: CDR1 MNHEY and CDR2 SMNVEV (reference sequence). CDR3 loop: CASSLQGRPYEQYF. The CDR3 DNA reads as TGTGCCAGCAGTTTACAGGGGCGGCCCTACGAGCAGTACTTC.

This clonotype was detected many times. CDR3 sequence reads: CASSLSYGSEQYV. The DNA for the CDR3 is TGTGCCAGCAGTTTATCATACGGGAGCGAGCAGTACGTC. This chain joins TRBV12-3 or TRBV12-4 and TRBJ2-7, with a weak D call TRBD2 (6 bases). There are 13 residues in the CDR3. V was cut by 2 bases and J by 6 bases, with 11 bases left in between.

This clonotype has at least ten counts. V is TRBV6-4 and J is TRBJ2-1; D gene ambiguous. V was shortened by 0 bases and J by 7 bases, with 7 bases between the two germline ends. Germline V gene sequence: CDR1 MRHNA, CDR2 SNTAGT. The CDR3 has 13 amino acids. The CDR3 nucleotides are TGTGCCAGCAGTGACTCGATAGGAAATGAGCAGTTCTTC. As protein: CASSDSIGNEQFF.

V usage is TRBV7-8 and J usage is TRBJ2-6, with TRBD1 matching 8 bases. With 5 bases clipped from V and 0 bases from J, the junction kept 9 bases outside the gene matches. Germline V gene sequence: CDR1 SGHVS, CDR2 FQNEAQ. The CDR3 extends over 18 amino acids. The CDR3 DNA is TGTGCCAGCAGCGAGCCGGGACAGGCCCTCTCTGGGGCCAACGTCCTGACTTTC. It translates to CASSEPGQALSGANVLTF.

This clonotype came up a few times. The chain is built from TRBV6-4 and TRBJ1-1; D may be TRBD1 (5 bases). There are 15 residues in the CDR3. CDR1 and CDR2 from the germline V gene are MRHNA and SNTAGT. The V end was cut by 0 bases, the J end by 4 bases, with 12 bases between. CDR3 bases: TGTGCCAGCAGTGACTCGGGGGTTCCGAGCACTGAAGCTTTCTTT. Translation gives CASSDSGVPSTEAFF.

The rearrangement links TRBV28 to TRBJ2-3; 9 bases are a match to TRBD1. V dropped 5 bases and J dropped 3; count of bases not matched to a gene: 9. There are 16 residues in the CDR3. CDR1 is MDHEN, CDR2 SYDVKM, per germline. CDR3 nucleotide sequence: TGTGCCAGCAGTCTCCGAGACAGGGGGAGGACAGATACGCAGTATTTT. It specifies CASSLRDRGRTDTQYF.

This clonotype was picked up many times. This rearrangement joins TRBV28 to TRBJ2-3, with unresolved D. Between the trimmed V and J ends, which lost 5 bases and 3 bases, there was a span of 18 bases. The germline V gene encodes CDR1 MDHEN and CDR2 SYDVKM. The CDR3 runs 16 residues. The CDR3 nucleotides are TGTGCCAGCAGTCCAAGCCGGGCTGAGGAGACAGATACGCAGTATTTT. Its protein is CASSPSRAEETDTQYF.